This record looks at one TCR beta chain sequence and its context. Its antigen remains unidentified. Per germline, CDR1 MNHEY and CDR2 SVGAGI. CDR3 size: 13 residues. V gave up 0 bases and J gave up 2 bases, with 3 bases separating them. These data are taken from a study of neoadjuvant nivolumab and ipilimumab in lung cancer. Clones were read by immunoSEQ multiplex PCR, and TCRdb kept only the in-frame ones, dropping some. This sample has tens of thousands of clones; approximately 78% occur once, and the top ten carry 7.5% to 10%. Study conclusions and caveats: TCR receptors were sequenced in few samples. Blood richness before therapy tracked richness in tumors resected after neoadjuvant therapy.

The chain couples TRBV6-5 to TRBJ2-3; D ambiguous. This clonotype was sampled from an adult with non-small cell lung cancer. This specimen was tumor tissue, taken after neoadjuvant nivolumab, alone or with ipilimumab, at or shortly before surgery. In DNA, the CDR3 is TGTGCCAGCAGTTACTCGATCACAGATACGCAGTATTTT. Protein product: CASSYSITDTQYF.